The rows below give T cell receptor beta chains drawn from one sample of a study of patients and donors after allogeneic stem cell transplantation. One entry per CDR3 protein results from TCRdb running MiXCR on the RT-PCR reads. This table has about a million distinct CDR3 sequences, around 17% appearing once. Sequences were obtained from blood, either unsorted or a sorted T cell fraction (not recorded which). These receptors were collected from a human donor who was either an allogeneic HSCT recipient or a stem cell or donor lymphocyte infusion donor (not recorded which). It is not recorded whose cells these are; they may come from a transplant donor. The CDR3 runs from the conserved cysteine through the conserved F or W. A D gene is named only where the DNA matches it firmly. Clone size, where shown, is once, few, many, or a class for clones that have expanded.

CDR3nt: TGTGCCAGCAGTTACACGAGACCCGGGACGCCTAATGAAAAACTGTTTTTT
CDR3aa: CASSYTRPGTPNEKLFF
d_gene: NA
j_gene: TRBJ1-4
abundance: NA
v_gene: TRBV6-5
len: 17

CDR3nt: TGCAGTGCTAGAGATAAACAGCCCAAAAACATTCAGTACTTC
CDR3aa: CSARDKQPKNIQYF
d_gene: NA
j_gene: TRBJ2-4
abundance: NA
v_gene: TRBV20-1
len: 14

CDR3nt: TGCGCCAGCAGTCCAGGGGGCTTAAAATCTGAAGCTTTCTTT
CDR3aa: CASSPGGLKSEAFF
d_gene: TRBD1
j_gene: TRBJ1-1
abundance: NA
v_gene: TRBV5-1
len: 14

CDR3nt: TGCGCCAGCAGCCAAGACCCGAGGAATGGCTACACCTTC
CDR3aa: CASSQDPRNGYTF
d_gene: NA
j_gene: TRBJ1-2
abundance: NA
v_gene: TRBV4-1
len: 13

CDR3nt: TGCGCCAGCAGTCGGGACAGATCCGGGGACACCATATATTTT
CDR3aa: CASSRDRSGDTIYF
d_gene: TRBD1
j_gene: TRBJ1-3
abundance: few
v_gene: TRBV5-1
len: 14

CDR3nt: TGTGCCAGCAGTTTCGGCAGTAGATTTAACACCGGGGAGCTGTTTTTT
CDR3aa: CASSFGSRFNTGELFF
d_gene: NA
j_gene: TRBJ2-2
abundance: few
v_gene: TRBV12-3/TRBV12-4
len: 16

CDR3nt: TGTGCCAGCAGCCGACGAGCAGATACGCAGTATTTT
CDR3aa: CASSRRADTQYF
d_gene: NA
j_gene: TRBJ2-3
abundance: many
v_gene: TRBV5-5
len: 12

CDR3nt: TGTGCCAGCAGTTCCAGGGGGACACTCAATCCCGGGGAGCTGTTTTTT
CDR3aa: CASSSRGTLNPGELFF
d_gene: TRBD1
j_gene: TRBJ2-2
abundance: NA
v_gene: TRBV12-3/TRBV12-4
len: 16

CDR3nt: TGTGCCAGCAGCTTATTTGGGCAGGAGGACACCTTC
CDR3aa: CASSLFGQEDTF
d_gene: NA
j_gene: TRBJ1-2
abundance: few
v_gene: TRBV7-9
len: 12

CDR3nt: TGTGCCACCAGTGAAACAGCCCCGGGACAGCAAAGGGAGCAGTTCTTC
CDR3aa: CATSETAPGQQREQFF
d_gene: TRBD1
j_gene: TRBJ2-1
abundance: NA
v_gene: TRBV24-1
len: 16

CDR3nt: TGTGCCAGCAGCCAAGGGACGGACTTTTATGGCTACACCTTC
CDR3aa: CASSQGTDFYGYTF
d_gene: NA
j_gene: TRBJ1-2
abundance: NA
v_gene: TRBV3-1
len: 14

CDR3nt: TGCAGTGCAACCACCGGGACAGCTATTCAAGAGACCCAGTACTTC
CDR3aa: CSATTGTAIQETQYF
d_gene: TRBD1
j_gene: TRBJ2-5
abundance: few
v_gene: TRBV20-1
len: 15

CDR3nt: TGTGCCAGCAGTTTACATGAAAAACTGTTTTTT
CDR3aa: CASSLHEKLFF
d_gene: NA
j_gene: TRBJ1-4
abundance: many
v_gene: TRBV12-3/TRBV12-4
len: 11

CDR3nt: TGTGCCAGCAGGCCTTTAGGGTACAATGAGCAGTTCTTC
CDR3aa: CASRPLGYNEQFF
d_gene: NA
j_gene: TRBJ2-1
abundance: few
v_gene: TRBV12-3/TRBV12-4
len: 13

CDR3nt: TGTGCCAGCAGTTACTCGAGGACAGCTGGAAACACCATATATTTT
CDR3aa: CASSYSRTAGNTIYF
d_gene: NA
j_gene: TRBJ1-3
abundance: NA
v_gene: TRBV6-5
len: 15

CDR3nt: TGCAGCGGTTGGAGGCGCGGGAACACTGAAGCTTTCTTT
CDR3aa: CSGWRRGNTEAFF
d_gene: NA
j_gene: TRBJ1-1
abundance: NA
v_gene: TRBV29-1
len: 13

CDR3nt: TGCAGTGCTAGAAGGACAGGGATGGAGACCCAGTACTTC
CDR3aa: CSARRTGMETQYF
d_gene: TRBD1
j_gene: TRBJ2-5
abundance: few
v_gene: TRBV20-1
len: 13